This T cell receptor (beta chain) was identified in a study of OX40 agonist ivuxolimab in advanced cancers. The study's findings and limits: Low normalized T-cell clonal expansion was additionally recorded for some nonresponders. More expanded clones were found, on average, in CD8+ than in CD4+ T cells.

This CDR3 comprises 14 residues. CDR1 is MNHEY, CDR2 SMNVEV, per germline (reference sequence). Trimming cost V 6 bases and J 5 bases; bases outside gene matches: 6. The table lists this clone with a few counts. As yet, its antigen is unknown. Clones were sequenced by immunoSEQ multiplex PCR, and TCRdb holds only the in-frame ones, with some missing. The sample carries 50,000 to 70,000 clones, about 86% recorded once. The chain recombines TRBV27 with TRBJ2-1, with 8 positions matching TRBD2. The sample consisted of CD4+ or CD8+ T cells sorted from blood, taken in a trial of the OX40 agonist ivuxolimab. This receptor was obtained from an adult with an advanced solid tumor such as melanoma, head and neck, liver or kidney cancer. The CDR3: CASRELAAHNEQFF. In nucleotides, the CDR3 is TGTGCCAGCAGGGAACTAGCGGCCCACAATGAGCAGTTCTTC.